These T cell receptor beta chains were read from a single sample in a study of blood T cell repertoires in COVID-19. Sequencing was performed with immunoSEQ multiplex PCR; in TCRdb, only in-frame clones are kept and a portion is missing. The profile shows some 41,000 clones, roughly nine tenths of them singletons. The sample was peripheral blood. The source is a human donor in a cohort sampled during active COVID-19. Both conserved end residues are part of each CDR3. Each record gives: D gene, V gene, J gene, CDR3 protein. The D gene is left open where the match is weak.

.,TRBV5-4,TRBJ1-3,CASSLQTGIGNTIYF
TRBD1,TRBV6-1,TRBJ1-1,CASSEIYQGGTEAFF
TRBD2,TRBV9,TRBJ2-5,CASSEGTSGQETQYF
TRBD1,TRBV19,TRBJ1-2,CASGTTGVNYGYTF
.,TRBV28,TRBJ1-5,CANSDTGHNQPQHF
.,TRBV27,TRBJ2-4,CASSLPLTGAKNIQYF
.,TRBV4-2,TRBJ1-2,CASSQERNRADGYTF
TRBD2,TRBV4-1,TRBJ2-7,CASSQEKYAGGQTGDEQYF
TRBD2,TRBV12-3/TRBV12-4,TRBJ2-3,CASRTSGVTQYF
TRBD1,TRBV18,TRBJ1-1,CASSPVGTGGASYTEAFF
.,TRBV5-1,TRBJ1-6,CASSLGPGNGHSPLHF
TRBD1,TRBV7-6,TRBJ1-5,CASSLGDRGGQPQHF
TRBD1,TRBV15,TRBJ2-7,CATSREQGAYEQYF
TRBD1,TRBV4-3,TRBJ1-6,CASSLNGQGNSPLHF
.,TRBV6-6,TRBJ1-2,CASSPGTSNYGYTF
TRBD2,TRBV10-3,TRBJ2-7,CAISDKLAGEHEQYF
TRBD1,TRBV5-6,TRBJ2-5,CASSSMDREETQYF
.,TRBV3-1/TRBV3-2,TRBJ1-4,CASSQKEGEKLFF
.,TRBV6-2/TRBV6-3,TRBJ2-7,CASSSTPDYYEQYF
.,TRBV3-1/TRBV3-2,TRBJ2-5,CASSVTGSETQYF
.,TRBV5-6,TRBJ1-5,CASSLRQSSNQPQHF
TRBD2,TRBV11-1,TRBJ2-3,CASSGGTSGITDTQYF
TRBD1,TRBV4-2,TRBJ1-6,CASSQDPDRVDNSPLHF
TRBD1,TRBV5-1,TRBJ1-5,CASSLEGQGHNQPQHF
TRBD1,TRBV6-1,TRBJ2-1,CASSEPLMGPTGGSYNEQFF
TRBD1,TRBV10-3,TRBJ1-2,CAISGTGVWGYTF
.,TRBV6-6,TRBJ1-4,CASSYSRTGPNEKLFF
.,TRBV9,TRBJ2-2,CASSVAQGNTGELFF
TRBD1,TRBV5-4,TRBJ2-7,CASSSPGQGGEQYF
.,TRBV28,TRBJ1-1,CASSLGRTEAFF
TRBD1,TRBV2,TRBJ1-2,CASSEKAGGAGVYGYTF
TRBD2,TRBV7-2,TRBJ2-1,CASSLGRLAVRNEQFF
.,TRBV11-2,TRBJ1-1,CASSIAGEGNTEAFF
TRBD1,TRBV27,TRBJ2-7,CASSLYPGQGPSYEQYF
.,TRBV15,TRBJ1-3,CATSRTRGSGNTIYF